The source of this T cell receptor (beta chain) is a study of beta chain features in type 1 diabetes. General observations from the study: There was a moderate but significant shortening of TCRB CDR3s in all four CD4+ subsets of Type 1 diabetes patients.

Germline values: CDR1 SGHTS, CDR2 YDEGEE. The CDR3 has 16 amino acids. V shed 4 bases and J 4 bases; nucleotides not matched to a gene: 11. The authors reverse transcribed all of the isolated RNA, so sequencing captured expressed TCRB transcripts. Some clones are missing from TCRdb's copy, which holds only in-frame ones; the method was immunoSEQ multiplex PCR. The sample yields 330,000 or so clones, roughly 15% seen once. A remark on this clone: Its antigen remains unidentified.

The TCR was taken from a man aged 25-45 years in good health. The sample consisted of central memory CD4+ T cells from blood. The rearrangement links TRBV5-8 to TRBJ2-1; 7 positions agree with TRBD1. CDR3: CASSRSRTGGYNEQFF. CDR3 DNA: TGTGCCAGCAGCCGATCACGGACAGGAGGATACAATGAGCAGTTCTTC. Using reference TRBV5-8 and TRBJ2-1 for the parts outside the CDR3, the full variable domain is EAGVTQSPTHLIKTRGQQATLRCSPISGHTSVYWYQQALGLGLQFLLWYDEGEERNRGNFPPRFSGRQFPNYSSELNVNALELEDSALYLCASSRSRTGGYNEQFFGPGTRLTVL.